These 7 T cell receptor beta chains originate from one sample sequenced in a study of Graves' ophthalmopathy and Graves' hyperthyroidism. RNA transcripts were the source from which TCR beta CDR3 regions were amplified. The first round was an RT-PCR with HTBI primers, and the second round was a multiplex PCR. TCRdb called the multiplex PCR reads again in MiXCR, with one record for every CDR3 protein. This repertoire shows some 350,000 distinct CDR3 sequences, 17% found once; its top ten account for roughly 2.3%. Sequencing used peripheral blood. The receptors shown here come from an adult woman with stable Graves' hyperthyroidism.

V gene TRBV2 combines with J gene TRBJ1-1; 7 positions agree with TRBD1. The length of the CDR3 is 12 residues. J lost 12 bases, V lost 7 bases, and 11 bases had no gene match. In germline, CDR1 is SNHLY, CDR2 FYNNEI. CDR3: CASTQGGPESFF. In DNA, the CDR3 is TGTGCCAGCACCCAGGGGGGGCCAGAATCTTTCTTT.

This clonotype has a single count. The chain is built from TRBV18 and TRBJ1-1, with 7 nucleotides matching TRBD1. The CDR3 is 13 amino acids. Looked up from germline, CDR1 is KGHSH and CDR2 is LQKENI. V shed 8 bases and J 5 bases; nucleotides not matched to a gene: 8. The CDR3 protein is CASTRQGGTEAFF. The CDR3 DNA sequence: TGTGCCAGCACCCGACAGGGCGGTACTGAAGCTTTCTTT.

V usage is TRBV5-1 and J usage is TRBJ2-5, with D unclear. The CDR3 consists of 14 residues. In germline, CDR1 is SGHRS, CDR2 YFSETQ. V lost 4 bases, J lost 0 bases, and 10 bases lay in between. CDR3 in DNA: TGCGCCAGCAGCGTGGGCCTGTACCAAGAGACCCAGTACTTC. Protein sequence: CASSVGLYQETQYF.

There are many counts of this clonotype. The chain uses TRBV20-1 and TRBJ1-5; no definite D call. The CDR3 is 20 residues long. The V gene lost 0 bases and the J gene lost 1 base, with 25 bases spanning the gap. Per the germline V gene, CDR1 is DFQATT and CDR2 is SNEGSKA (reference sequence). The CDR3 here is CSARDERVFPSSLSNQPQHF. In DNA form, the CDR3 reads TGCAGTGCTAGAGATGAAAGGGTCTTCCCTTCTTCCCTCAGCAATCAGCCCCAGCATTTT.

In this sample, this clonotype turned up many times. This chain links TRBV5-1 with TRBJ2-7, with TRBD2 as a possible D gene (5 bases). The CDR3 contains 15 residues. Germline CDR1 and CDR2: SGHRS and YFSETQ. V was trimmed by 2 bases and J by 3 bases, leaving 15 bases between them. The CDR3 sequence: CASSFGRNSDYEQYF. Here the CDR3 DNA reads TGCGCCAGCAGCTTTGGACGTAATAGCGACTACGAGCAGTACTTC.

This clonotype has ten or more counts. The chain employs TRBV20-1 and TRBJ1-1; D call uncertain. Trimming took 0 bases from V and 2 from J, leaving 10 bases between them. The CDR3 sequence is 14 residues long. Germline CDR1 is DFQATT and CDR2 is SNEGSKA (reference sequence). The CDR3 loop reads CSARDYVSNTEAFF. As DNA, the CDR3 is TGCAGTGCTAGAGATTACGTGAGTAACACTGAAGCTTTCTTT.

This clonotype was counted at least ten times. CDR3 in DNA: TGCGCCAGCAGCCCGGGACTAGCGGGCGGATCCCATGCCGGCTACGAGCAGTACTTC. Amino acids: CASSPGLAGGSHAGYEQYF. The gene calls are TRBV4-1 and TRBJ2-7; 12 nucleotides agree with TRBD2. The CDR3 covers 19 residues. V was clipped by 4 bases and J by 3 bases; unmatched bases: 16. CDR1 MGHRA and CDR2 YSYEKL come from the germline V gene.